The following is a T cell receptor (beta chain) sequence with its context. This clone was seen a handful of times. Its antigen is currently not known. There are no base qualities to consult, and no much larger clone falls within one base. The germline V gene encodes CDR1 MNHEY and CDR2 SVGAGI. The cysteine opens and the phenylalanine closes a CDR3 of 15 amino acids. This entry keeps only the CDR3 DNA: 45 bases, framed from base 1. Between the V and J ends, shortened by 2 bases and 4 bases respectively, the junction contains 14 bases. These data belong to a study of blood T cell repertoires in COVID-19 (dated by TCRdb to the early 2020s). Context from the whole study: Samples covering the acute and convalescent phases of COVID-19 were provided by collaborators in the United States, Italy and Spain. The prospective study material was composed of cDNA or gDNA derived from T cells, B-cell-depleted T cells, or PBMCs. The dataset comprised deeply sampled blood TCRbeta repertoires from subjects exposed to, actively infected with, or recovered from COVID-19. The repertoires were released in a freely available public database intended as a resource for research on the immune response to SARS-CoV-2. The samples were drawn from the first 160 participants of the ongoing ImmuneRACE study and from over a thousand subjects provided by 6 global collaborators. A de-identified subject ID, COVID-19 status, age in years and sex were almost always included in the sample metadata. Where HLA class I and class II types were available, the types were taken from metadata supplied by the sample provider, not from assay-based typing. The investigation overall reported the following: How much clinical and demographic metadata was included differed by source and by participant, and the metadata was provided uncurated.

Collaborating institutions collected whole blood in K2EDTA tubes following their own protocols. For TCRbeta analysis, collaborator samples were shipped as frozen whole blood, as isolated PBMCs, or as DNA extracted from either sample type. The immunoSEQ Assay, a bias-controlled multiplex PCR, was used to amplify TCRbeta CDR3 regions from genomic DNA. The paper's processing steps were these. The number of nucleated cells in each sample was estimated by amplification of reference gene primers within the assay. Sequence reads were collapsed and filtered to measure the absolute abundance of every unique TCRbeta CDR3 rearrangement. For each sample, productive Simpson clonality was calculated by taking the square root of Simpson's diversity index across productive rearrangements. Held by TCRdb, this immuneACCESS table contains in-frame sequences only and omits some clones. Under half of the omission traces to an unresolved V gene where checked; the cause of the rest is unknown. V and J calls and clone size are as listed in that table; D and trimming were resolved from the DNA. Counted in this sample were tens of thousands of clones; more than 75% of them appeared once. The top ten hold 16% of the sample.

The chain uses TRBV6-5 and TRBJ1-1, and the D gene may be TRBD1, 5 bases matching. The clonotype comes from a man aged 65 to 79 with acute or convalescent COVID-19. The specimen sequenced was peripheral blood. The CDR3: CASSYTSGGGTEAFF. The DNA sequence is TGTGCCAGCAGTTACACAAGCGGGGGGGGCACTGAAGCTTTCTTT.